This section outlines one TCR beta chain sequence together with its context. The antigen is unknown. This sample was included in a study of shared clonotypes between healthy human individuals. Assay used: immunoSEQ multiplex PCR; TCRdb lists only in-frame clones, some missing. The sample consists of under 1,100,000 clones, approximately 80% of them appearing once. Study-level points and caveats: The researchers took only blood, and tissue repertoires probably look different.

Trimming cost V 1 base and J 8 bases, with 17 bases left between them. Germline CDR1 MNHEY, CDR2 SVGAGI. This CDR3 spans 15 amino acids. Sample: memory CD4+ T cells from PBMCs. As for subset: CD45RA-negative fraction. This sequence joins TRBV6-5 and TRBJ1-2; D possibly corresponds to TRBD1 (6 bases). The sequence was collected from a man younger than 35 in good health. Some clones in this sample may be carry-over from other donors' samples. As DNA, the CDR3 is TGTGCCAGCAGTTACTTATCCCAGGGGCGCCAGGGCTACACCTTC. This gives the protein CASSYLSQGRQGYTF.